One and the same sample provided the 15 T cell receptor beta chains below, sequenced in a study of response to subunit inactivated influenza vaccine. TCRdb recomputed calls from the RT-PCR reads with MiXCR, one row per CDR3 protein. The sample consists of about 520,000 distinct CDR3 sequences, less than 30% of them appearing once. The starting material was CD4+ T cells sorted from PBMCs, obtained around 5 days after vaccination. Receptor source: a man aged 45-65 years who received an inactivated influenza vaccine.

The chain uses TRBV4-1 and TRBJ1-2; 10 positions agree with TRBD1. The V segment lost 0 bases and the J segment 1 base; nucleotides outside the gene matches: 11. This CDR3 has 19 residues. The V gene's germline CDR1 is MGHRA and CDR2 YSYEKL. CDR3 residues: CASSQELRDRGLLNYGYTF. Here the CDR3 DNA reads TGCGCCAGCAGCCAAGAACTCCGGGACAGGGGCCTTCTTAACTATGGCTACACCTTC.

This clonotype came up a few times. The chain joins TRBV20-1 to TRBJ1-4; 9 positions match TRBD1. J gave up 5 bases and V 1 base, and 8 bases lay outside the gene matches. Germline V gives CDR1 DFQATT, CDR2 SNEGSKA (reference sequence). The CDR3 length is 16 residues. This CDR3 is CSARAGTGLGNEKLFF. In nucleotides, the CDR3 is TGCAGTGCTAGAGCGGGGACAGGGTTGGGAAATGAAAAACTGTTTTTT.

This clonotype showed up just a few times. The CDR3 is CASSLGGFYGYTF. The CDR3 coding sequence is TGCGCCAGCAGTCTAGGGGGCTTCTATGGCTACACCTTC. The chain couples TRBV4-3 to TRBJ1-2; 7 bases agree with TRBD1. V lost 6 bases to trimming and J lost 4 bases; unmatched junction nucleotides: 5. Germline values: CDR1 LGHNA, CDR2 YSLEER. This CDR3 is 13 amino acids long.

This clonotype was counted between two and nine times. The genes are TRBV25-1 and TRBJ2-1, with D unresolved. Trimming pared 2 bases from V and 7 bases from J, leaving 9 bases between. The CDR3 has 13 amino acids. CDR1 MGHDK and CDR2 SYGVNS come from the germline V gene. The CDR3 loop reads CASSEATVNEQFF. The CDR3 DNA is TGTGCCAGCAGTGAAGCGACCGTGAATGAGCAGTTCTTC.

The V gene is TRBV25-1, the J gene TRBJ2-5; D remains unclear. V was shortened by 6 bases and J by 5 bases, with 10 bases between the two germline ends. This CDR3 has 12 residues. Germline CDR1 MGHDK, CDR2 SYGVNS. DNA for the CDR3: TGTGCCAGCAGCCGGGTTTCGGAGACCCAGTACTTC. Its protein product is CASSRVSETQYF.

This clonotype has at least ten counts. CDR3 protein: CSAYNGGQGMNTEAFF. Here the CDR3 DNA reads TGCAGTGCTTACAACGGGGGACAGGGGATGAACACTGAAGCTTTCTTT. This chain joins TRBV20-1 and TRBJ1-1, with 10 bases that match TRBD1. The CDR3 is 16 amino acids. The V gene's germline CDR1 is DFQATT and CDR2 SNEGSKA (reference sequence). Unmatched junction bases numbered 9, after V lost 5 bases and J lost 0 bases.

This clonotype has only a few counts. The rearrangement joins TRBV28 to TRBJ2-1; TRBD1 aligns across 10 bases. In germline, CDR1 is MDHEN, CDR2 SYDVKM. The CDR3 is 16 residues long. V trimming: 6 bases; J trimming: 1 base; junction bases outside the gene matches: 6. The CDR3 here is CASSELGQGSYNEQFF. CDR3 DNA sequence: TGTGCCAGCAGCGAGCTGGGACAGGGGTCCTACAATGAGCAGTTCTTC.

This rearrangement joins TRBV15 to TRBJ2-3; the match to TRBD1 covers 7 bases. J lost 0 bases, V lost 3 bases, and 9 bases had no gene match. Germline V gene data show CDR1 as LNHNV and CDR2 as YYDKDF (reference sequence). The CDR3 is 17 amino acids. CDR3 in DNA: TGTGCCACCAGCAGCGAACAGGGGTGGGGGAGCACAGATACGCAGTATTTT. Its translation: CATSSEQGWGSTDTQYF. Using reference TRBV15 and TRBJ2-3 for the parts outside the CDR3, the full variable domain is DAMVIQNPRYQVTQFGKPVTLSCSQTLNHNVMYWYQQKSSQAPKLLFHYYDKDFNNEADTPDNFQSRRPNTSFCFLDIRSPGLGDTAMYLCATSSEQGWGSTDTQYFGPGTRLTVL.

The rearrangement joins TRBV12-3 or TRBV12-4 to TRBJ1-1; 12 positions match TRBD1. V was clipped by 5 bases and J by 8 bases; unmatched bases: 9. CDR3 length: 15 amino acids. The DNA of the CDR3 is TGTGCCAGCAGTCCTACGGGACAGGGGGCATCAGAAGCTTTCTTT. This sequence encodes CASSPTGQGASEAFF.

The chain is built from TRBV7-2 and TRBJ2-2; D possibly uses TRBD1 or TRBD2 (6 bases each). The V end was cut by 8 bases, the J end by 1 base, with 11 bases between. Germline CDR1 is SGHTA and CDR2 is FQGNSA. This CDR3 spans 14 amino acids. The DNA for the CDR3 is TGTGCCAGCCGGGGGACACGGAACACCGGGGAGCTGTTTTTT. Its translation: CASRGTRNTGELFF.

This clonotype occurred a few times. This chain connects TRBV7-2 to TRBJ2-2; D remains unclear. The germline V and J ends were trimmed by 10 bases and 4 bases, with 22 bases remaining between them. Germline V CDR1 and CDR2: SGHTA, FQGNSA. This CDR3 has 16 residues. The CDR3 coding sequence is TGTGCCACAAGCTTAGAACTGGGGTCGAGCACCGGGGAGCTGTTTTTT. Translation: CATSLELGSSTGELFF. Full variable domain (remainder filled in from reference TRBV7-2 and TRBJ2-2): GAGVSQSPSNKVTEKGKDVELRCDPISGHTALYWYRQSLGQGLEFLIYFQGNSAPDKSGLPSDRFSAERTGGSVSTLTIQRTQQEDSAVYLCATSLELGSSTGELFFGEGSRLTVL.

This clonotype has more than one count but fewer than ten. The chain uses TRBV12-3 or TRBV12-4 and TRBJ1-2, with 9 bases lining up with TRBD1. With 5 bases clipped from V and 4 bases from J, the junction kept 8 bases outside the gene matches. This CDR3 is built from 15 residues. The CDR3 loop reads CASSPWDRESYGYTF. The CDR3 region has the DNA TGTGCCAGCAGTCCGTGGGACAGGGAAAGCTATGGCTACACCTTC.

The chain couples TRBV5-1 to TRBJ2-5, with D perhaps matching TRBD1 or TRBD2 (5 bases each). In germline, CDR1 is SGHRS, CDR2 YFSETQ. Trimming cost V 3 bases and J 9 bases, with 30 bases left between them. The CDR3 totals 18 residues. The CDR3 spells CASSSLGVTVRPGNPQYF. CDR3 in DNA: TGCGCCAGCAGCTCCTTGGGGGTGACAGTCCGTCCGGGGAATCCCCAGTACTTC.

J is TRBJ2-5 and V is TRBV19, with D hard to call. V lost 5 bases and J 2 bases, leaving 15 bases between the germline ends. Per the germline V gene, CDR1 is LNHDA and CDR2 is SQIVND (reference sequence). This CDR3 comprises 15 residues. This CDR3 is CASSFSITRQETQYF. The CDR3 nucleotides read TGTGCCAGTAGTTTCAGCATAACCCGACAAGAGACCCAGTACTTC.

This clonotype showed up just a few times. This chain connects TRBV30 to TRBJ2-2, with D perhaps TRBD2 (7 bases). Germline-derived CDR1 and CDR2 are GTSNPN and SVGIG (reference sequence). V was trimmed by 2 bases and J by 6 bases, leaving 10 bases between them. The CDR3 contains 13 residues. CDR3 loop: CAWSPGGPGELFF. CDR3 nucleotide sequence: TGTGCCTGGAGTCCCGGGGGGCCCGGGGAGCTGTTTTTT. Complete variable domain (other parts from reference TRBV30 and TRBJ2-2): SQTIHQWPATLVQPVGSPLSLECTVEGTSNPNLYWYRQAAGRGLQLLFYSVGIGQISSEVPQNLSASRPQDRQFILSSKKLLLSDSGFYLCAWSPGGPGELFFGEGSRLTVL.